This T cell receptor (beta chain) was retrieved from a study of shared clonotypes between healthy human individuals. The repertoire was sequenced with immunoSEQ multiplex PCR; TCRdb's copy has only in-frame clones and lacks some. This table has 2 million to 2.5 million clones, over 85% appearing once. Sequenced input: naive CD4+ T cells from PBMCs. Noted subset: CD45RA+ positively selected. The source of this sequence is a man younger than 35 in good health. Some clones in this sample may be carry-over from other donors' samples.

CDR3 nucleotide sequence: TGTGCCAGCAGCTTGGGACTCGGGGCTATCAATGAGCAGTTCTTC. This sequence encodes CASSLGLGAINEQFF. The chain joins TRBV5-4 to TRBJ2-1; D is perhaps TRBD1 or TRBD2 (5 bases each). V was trimmed by 0 bases and J by 6 bases, leaving 13 bases between them. This CDR3 has 15 amino acids. Germline CDR1 SGHNT, CDR2 YYREEE (reference sequence).